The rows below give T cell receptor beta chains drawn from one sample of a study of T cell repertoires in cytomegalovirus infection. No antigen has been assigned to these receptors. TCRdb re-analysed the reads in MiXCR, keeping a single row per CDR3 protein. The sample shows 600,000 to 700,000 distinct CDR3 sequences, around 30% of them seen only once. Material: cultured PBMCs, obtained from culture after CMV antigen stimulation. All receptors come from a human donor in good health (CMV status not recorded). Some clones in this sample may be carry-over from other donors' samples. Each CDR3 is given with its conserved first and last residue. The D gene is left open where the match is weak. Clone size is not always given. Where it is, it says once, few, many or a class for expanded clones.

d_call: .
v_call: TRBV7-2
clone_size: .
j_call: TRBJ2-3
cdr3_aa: CASSPRWGADTQYF
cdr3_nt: TGTGCCAGCTCGCCACGATGGGGGGCAGATACGCAGTATTTT

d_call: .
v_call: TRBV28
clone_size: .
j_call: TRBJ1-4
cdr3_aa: CASSNERKLFF
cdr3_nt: TGTGCCAGCAGCAACGAGAGGAAACTGTTTTTT

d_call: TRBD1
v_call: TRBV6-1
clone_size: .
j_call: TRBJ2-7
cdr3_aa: CASIGRGLYEQYF
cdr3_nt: TGTGCCAGCATAGGCAGGGGGCTTTACGAGCAGTACTTC

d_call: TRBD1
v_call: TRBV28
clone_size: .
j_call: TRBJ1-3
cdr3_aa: CASSSTGQPTGNTIYF
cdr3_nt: TGTGCCAGCAGCTCCACGGGACAGCCAACTGGAAACACCATATATTTT

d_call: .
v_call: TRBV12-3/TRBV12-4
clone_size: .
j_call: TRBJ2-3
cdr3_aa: CASTFREEDTQYF
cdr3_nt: TGTGCCAGCACCTTCAGGGAAGAAGATACGCAGTATTTT

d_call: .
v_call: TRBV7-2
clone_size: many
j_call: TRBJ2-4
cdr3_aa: CASSLGVVRNIQYF
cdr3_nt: TGTGCCAGCAGCTTAGGGGTTGTGAGAAACATTCAGTACTTC

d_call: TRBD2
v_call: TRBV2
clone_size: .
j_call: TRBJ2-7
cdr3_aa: CASSGEGEGEQYF
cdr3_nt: TGTGCCAGCAGCGGAGAAGGGGAGGGCGAGCAGTACTTC

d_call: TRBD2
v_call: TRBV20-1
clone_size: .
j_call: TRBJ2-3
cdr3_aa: CSASIRATSGGEADTQYF
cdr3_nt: TGCAGTGCTAGTATCCGGGCCACTAGCGGGGGGGAAGCAGATACGCAGTATTTT

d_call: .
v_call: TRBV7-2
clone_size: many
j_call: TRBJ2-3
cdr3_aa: CASSRDVASTDTQYF
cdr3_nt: TGTGCCAGCAGCCGCGATGTGGCTAGCACAGATACGCAGTATTTT

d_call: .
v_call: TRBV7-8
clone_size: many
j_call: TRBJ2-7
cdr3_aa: CASGTFLSYHEQYF
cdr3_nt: TGTGCCAGCGGAACCTTCTTGTCGTACCACGAGCAGTACTTC

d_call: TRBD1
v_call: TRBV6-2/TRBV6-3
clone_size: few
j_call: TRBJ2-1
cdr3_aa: CASMFRDRVGNEQFF
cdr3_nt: TGTGCCAGCATGTTCCGGGACAGGGTCGGGAATGAGCAGTTCTTC

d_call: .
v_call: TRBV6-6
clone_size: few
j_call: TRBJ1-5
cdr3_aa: CASSWPELEPQHF
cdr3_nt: TGTGCCAGCAGTTGGCCCGAATTGGAGCCCCAGCATTTT

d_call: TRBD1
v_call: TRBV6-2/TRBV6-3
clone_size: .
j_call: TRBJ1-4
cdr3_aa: CASSYSRTGSYEKLFF
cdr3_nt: TGTGCCAGCAGTTACTCCCGGACAGGCTCGTATGAAAAACTGTTTTTT

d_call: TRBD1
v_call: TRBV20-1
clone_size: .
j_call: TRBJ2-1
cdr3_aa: CSARELRDSGRSSYNEQFF
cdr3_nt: TGCAGTGCTAGAGAGCTAAGGGACAGCGGACGGAGCTCCTACAATGAGCAGTTCTTC

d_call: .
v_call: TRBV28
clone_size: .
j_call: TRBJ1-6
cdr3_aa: CASTRYGTGYSYNSPLHF
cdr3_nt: TGTGCCAGCACACGTTATGGGACCGGCTACTCCTATAATTCACCCCTCCACTTT

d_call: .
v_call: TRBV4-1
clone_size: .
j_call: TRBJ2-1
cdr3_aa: CASSHLAYNEQFF
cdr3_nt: TGCGCCAGCAGCCATCTAGCCTACAATGAGCAGTTCTTC

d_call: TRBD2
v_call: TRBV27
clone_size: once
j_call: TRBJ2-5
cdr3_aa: CASSFPPSIETSGSQETQYF
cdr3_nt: TGTGCCAGCAGTTTCCCTCCTTCCATTGAGACTAGCGGGAGTCAAGAGACCCAGTACTTC

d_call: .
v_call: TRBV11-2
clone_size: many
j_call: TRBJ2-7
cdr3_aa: CASSLASAYYEQYF
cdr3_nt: TGTGCCAGCAGCTTGGCTAGCGCCTACTACGAGCAGTACTTC

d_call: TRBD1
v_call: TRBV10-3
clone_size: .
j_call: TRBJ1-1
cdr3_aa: CAISEGQDTEAFF
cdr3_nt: TGTGCCATCAGTGAAGGACAGGACACTGAAGCTTTCTTT

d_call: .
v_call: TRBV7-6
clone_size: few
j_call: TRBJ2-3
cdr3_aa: CASSYTLQGGTQYF
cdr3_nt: TGTGCCAGCAGCTACACACTCCAGGGGGGTACGCAGTATTTT

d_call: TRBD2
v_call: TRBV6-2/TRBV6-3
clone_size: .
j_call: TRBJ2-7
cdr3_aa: CASSYSAGGTYEQYF
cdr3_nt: TGTGCCAGCAGTTACAGTGCGGGAGGGACCTACGAGCAGTACTTC

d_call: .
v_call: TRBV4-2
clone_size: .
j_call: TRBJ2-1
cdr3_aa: CASSQGIQRAYNEQFF
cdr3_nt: TGTGCCAGCAGCCAAGGTATCCAGCGGGCCTACAATGAGCAGTTCTTC

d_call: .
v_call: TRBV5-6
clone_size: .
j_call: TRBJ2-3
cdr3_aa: CATSPRSATQYF
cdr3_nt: TGTGCCACATCACCCCGGAGCGCTACGCAGTATTTT

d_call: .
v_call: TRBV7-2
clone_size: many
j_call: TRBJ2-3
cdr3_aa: CASSPRSAGGWWRTQYF
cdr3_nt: TGTGCCAGCAGCCCCCGTTCGGCGGGTGGGTGGTGGAGAACGCAGTATTTT

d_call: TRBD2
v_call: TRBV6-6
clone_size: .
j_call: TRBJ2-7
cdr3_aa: CASSYALAGGRDEQYF
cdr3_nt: TGTGCCAGCAGTTACGCCTTAGCGGGGGGGCGTGACGAGCAGTACTTC

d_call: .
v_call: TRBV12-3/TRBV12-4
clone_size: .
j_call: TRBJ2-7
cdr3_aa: CASSPFVQEQYF
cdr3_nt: TGTGCCAGCAGTCCCTTCGTCCAAGAGCAGTACTTC

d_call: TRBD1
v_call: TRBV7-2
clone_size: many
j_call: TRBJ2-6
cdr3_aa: CASSVRRGQASSGANVLTF
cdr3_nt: TGTGCCAGCAGCGTACGTCGGGGACAGGCGAGCTCTGGGGCCAACGTCCTGACTTTC

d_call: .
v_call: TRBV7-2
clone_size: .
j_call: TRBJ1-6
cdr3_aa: CASSFDSPLHF
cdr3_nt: TGTGCCAGCAGCTTTGATTCACCCCTCCACTTT

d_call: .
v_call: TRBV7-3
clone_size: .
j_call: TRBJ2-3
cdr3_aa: CASSYRRGLTDTQYF
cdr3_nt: TGTGCCAGCAGCTACCGTCGGGGGCTCACAGATACGCAGTATTTT

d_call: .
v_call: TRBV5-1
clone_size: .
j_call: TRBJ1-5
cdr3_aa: CASSPDPGINQPQHF
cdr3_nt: TGCGCCAGCAGCCCCGATCCGGGGATAAATCAGCCCCAGCATTTT